This TCR beta chain was documented in a study of a mutant IDH1 vaccine in newly diagnosed glioma. For the study at large: Therapy received beforehand was radiotherapy, temozolomide, or both, with most patients given both.

About this clone itself: No antigen is known for it.

Germline V gene data show CDR1 as SGHRS and CDR2 as YFSETQ. Trimming took off 4 bases at V and 4 bases at J, with 9 bases between the two ends. CDR3 length: 13 amino acids. The sample's time point: week 11, during vaccination. Doses comprised 300 ug of mutant IDH1 20-mer peptide each, plus topical imiquimod. New WHO grade 3 or 4 IDH1-mutant, ATRX-lost astrocytomas were present in all donors. Measured with immunoSEQ multiplex PCR; TCRdb has only the in-frame clones, and not every one. The sample carries roughly 70,000 clones, approximately 84% recorded once. The source is a woman in her forties or fifties with glioma. Here the sequenced sample was PBMCs, taken from a glioma patient whose treatment included an IDH1 peptide vaccine. The gene calls are TRBV5-1 and TRBJ1-3; D uncertain. The CDR3, as DNA: TGCGCCAGCAGCCCGGGATCGGGAAACACCATATATTTT. This codes for CASSPGSGNTIYF. Filled out from reference TRBV5-1 and TRBJ1-3, the complete variable domain reads KAGVTQTPRYLIKTRGQQVTLSCSPISGHRSVSWYQQTPGQGLQFLFEYFSETQRNKGNFPGRFSGRQFSNSRSEMNVSTLELGDSALYLCASSPGSGNTIYFGEGSWLTVV.